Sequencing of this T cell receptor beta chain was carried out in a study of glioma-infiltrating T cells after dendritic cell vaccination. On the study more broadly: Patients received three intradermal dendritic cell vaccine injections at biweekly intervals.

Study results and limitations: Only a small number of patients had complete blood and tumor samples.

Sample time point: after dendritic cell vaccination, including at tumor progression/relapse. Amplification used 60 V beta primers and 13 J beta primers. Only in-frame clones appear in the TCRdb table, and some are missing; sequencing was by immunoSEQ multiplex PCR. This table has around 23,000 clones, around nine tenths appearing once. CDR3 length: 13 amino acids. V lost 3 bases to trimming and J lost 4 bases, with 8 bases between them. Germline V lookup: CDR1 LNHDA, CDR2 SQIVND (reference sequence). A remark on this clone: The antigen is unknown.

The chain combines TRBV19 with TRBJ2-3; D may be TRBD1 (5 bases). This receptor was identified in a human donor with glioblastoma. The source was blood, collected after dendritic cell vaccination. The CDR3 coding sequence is TGTGCCAGTAGTATCAGGGTCTCAGATACGCAGTATTTT. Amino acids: CASSIRVSDTQYF. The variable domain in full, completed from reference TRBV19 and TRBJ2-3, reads DGGITQSPKYLFRKEGQNVTLSCEQNLNHDAMYWYRQDPGQGLRLIYYSQIVNDFQKGDIAEGYSVSREKKESFPLTVTSAQKNPTAFYLCASSIRVSDTQYFGPGTRLTVL.